What follows is one T cell receptor beta chain and its context. The target antigen is unknown. Evenly divided among several immunoSEQ plates was the genomic DNA of each subset. As originally analysed: Junction-only immunoSEQ sequences carried no quality scores, so filtering differed. Sequencing was performed with immunoSEQ multiplex PCR; in TCRdb, only in-frame clones are kept and a portion is missing. V, J and clone size are those of that table, while D and trimming were read from the DNA. The table records around 1,100,000 clones, roughly 80% of them present only once. The source of the sample is a study of shared clonotypes between healthy human individuals. Study-wide findings and caveats: The study's rarefaction showed incomplete sorted-subset sequencing despite large depth. Generally, naive subsets came out with larger estimated richness than memory subsets.

Per the germline V gene, CDR1 is SEHNR and CDR2 is FQNEAQ (reference sequence). The CDR3 totals 14 residues. V lost 2 bases and J lost 5, with 13 bases in between. Input material: memory CD4+ T cells from PBMCs. Noted subset: CD45RA-negative fraction. This clonotype originated in a man younger than 30 in good health. Some clones in this sample may be carry-over from other donors' samples. This chain joins TRBV7-9 and TRBJ2-7; weak D call: TRBD1 (6 bases). The CDR3 bases are TGTGCCAGCAGCTTATCACAGGGAAGTGACGAGCAGTACTTC. Amino acid sequence: CASSLSQGSDEQYF.